The T cell receptor (beta chain) under discussion was sequenced for a study of CD8+ T cells in alopecia areata. Study background: Tofacitinib was taken orally by treated patients, and the dose was 5 to 10 mg twice daily. General study findings and limits: Because one nonresponder was included, the link of baseline CD8+ expansion to response is considered uncertain.

Specified treatment: oral pan-JAK inhibitor, 5-10 mg twice daily. RNA extraction and reverse transcription yielded cDNA as sequencing template. Only in-frame clones appear in the TCRdb table, and some are missing; sequencing was by immunoSEQ multiplex PCR. Of roughly 200,000 clones listed, 35% to 40% are singletons. The V gene lost 3 bases and the J gene lost 7 bases, with 18 bases spanning the gap. The length of the CDR3 is 15 residues. Per the germline V gene, CDR1 is SEHNR and CDR2 is FQNEAQ (reference sequence). This clone was observed a few times. Its antigen is not known. The TCR originated in a human donor with alopecia areata. The chain is built from TRBV7-9 and TRBJ1-2, with a weak D call TRBD1 (6 bases). Source: CD4+ T cells sorted from blood, taken at roughly week 30, from a patient treated with tofacitinib. CDR3 nucleotide sequence: TGTGCCAGCAGCTTCCCCTTCGGGGGGCAGCGTGGCTACACCTTC. Its translation is CASSFPFGGQRGYTF.